One sample yielded the 7 T cell receptor beta chains listed below, sequenced in a study of blood T cell repertoires in COVID-19. Sequencing used immunoSEQ multiplex PCR; TCRdb keeps in-frame clones, though not all of them. This sample carries 110,000 to 150,000 clones, approximately 80% of them seen once, and the ten largest clones take approximately 6%. The sequencing input was PBMCs or T cells enriched from blood (not recorded which). These receptors were taken from a woman aged 50 to 60 who had recovered from COVID-19.

The V gene is TRBV2, the J gene TRBJ2-7; the match to TRBD2 covers 9 bases. Germline values: CDR1 SNHLY, CDR2 FYNNEI. The V and J ends lost 3 bases and 4 bases, in that order; junction bases with no gene match: 10. CDR3 size: 16 residues. This CDR3 is CASSETAGGRGYEQYV. CDR3 DNA: TGTGCCAGCAGTGAGACGGCGGGGGGGAGGGGTTACGAGCAGTACGTC.

The chain carries TRBV28 and TRBJ2-2; D remains ambiguous. CDR3 length equals 13 residues. Looked up from germline, CDR1 is MDHEN and CDR2 is SYDVKM. V lost 2 bases and J lost 2, with 3 bases in between. The CDR3 loop reads CASSLGNTGELFF. CDR3 bases: TGTGCCAGCAGTTTAGGCAACACCGGGGAGCTGTTTTTT.

The V and J genes are TRBV27 and TRBJ1-1, with 11 bases matching TRBD1. With 6 bases clipped from V and 0 bases from J, the junction kept 15 bases outside the gene matches. Germline lookup yields CDR1 MNHEY and CDR2 SMNVEV (reference sequence). This CDR3 is 19 amino acids long. This CDR3 is CASSPGRTGGRLMNTEAFF. The CDR3 DNA reads as TGTGCCAGCAGCCCCGGGCGGACAGGGGGCCGCTTAATGAACACTGAAGCTTTCTTT.

The chain uses TRBV27 and TRBJ1-2; D not resolved. CDR1 MNHEY and CDR2 SMNVEV come from the germline V gene (reference sequence). The V end lost 6 bases, the J end lost 8 bases, and 19 bases lay between the germline ends. This CDR3 is 14 amino acids long. CDR3 DNA sequence: TGTGCCAGCAGAATGTCGAGAAACTCCCGGGGCTACACCTTC. As protein: CASRMSRNSRGYTF.

The V gene is TRBV27, the J gene TRBJ1-4; no reliable D call. V was pared by 10 bases and J by 4 bases, with 10 bases between. Germline V lookup: CDR1 MNHEY, CDR2 SMNVEV (reference sequence). CDR3 size: 12 residues. CDR3: CATGLRNEKLFF. The CDR3 DNA reads TGTGCCACGGGTCTCCGTAATGAAAAACTGTTTTTT.

This chain joins TRBV18 and TRBJ1-6; 10 nucleotides align to TRBD1. This CDR3 region has 14 residues. V shed 6 bases and J 9 bases; nucleotides not matched to a gene: 5. The germline V gene encodes CDR1 KGHSH and CDR2 LQKENI. CDR3 nucleotide sequence: TGTGCCAGCTCCGGACAGGGGGTGGGTTCACCCCTCCACTTT. Translated, it gives CASSGQGVGSPLHF. Combining the CDR3 with reference TRBV18 and TRBJ1-6 gives the whole variable domain NAGVMQNPRHLVRRRGQEARLRCSPMKGHSHVYWYRQLPEEGLKFMVYLQKENIIDESGMPKERFSAEFPKEGPSILRIQQVVRGDSAAYFCASSGQGVGSPLHFGNGTRLTVT.

The genes are TRBV5-1 and TRBJ1-4, with TRBD1 matching 9 bases. Looked up from germline, CDR1 is SGHRS and CDR2 is YFSETQ. This CDR3 has 14 amino acids. The junction had 5 bases not matched to a gene; V was cut back by 4 bases and J by 7 bases. This CDR3 is CASSPGTGTEKLFF. The DNA of the CDR3 is TGCGCCAGCAGCCCGGGGACAGGGACTGAAAAACTGTTTTTT.